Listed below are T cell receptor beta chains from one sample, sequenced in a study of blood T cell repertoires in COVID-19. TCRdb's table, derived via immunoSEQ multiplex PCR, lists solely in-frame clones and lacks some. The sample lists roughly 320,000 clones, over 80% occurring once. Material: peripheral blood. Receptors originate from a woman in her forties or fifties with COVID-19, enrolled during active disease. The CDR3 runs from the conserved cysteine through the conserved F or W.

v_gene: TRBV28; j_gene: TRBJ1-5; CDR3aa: CASSLFGPQHF
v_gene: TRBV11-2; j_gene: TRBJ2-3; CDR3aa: CASWDSTSTDTQYF
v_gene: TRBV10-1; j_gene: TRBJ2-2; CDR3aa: CASSDEDRTGELFF
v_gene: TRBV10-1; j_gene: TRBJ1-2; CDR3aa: CASSADTFRYGYTF
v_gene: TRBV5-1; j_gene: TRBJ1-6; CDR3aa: CASSFDSYNSPLHF
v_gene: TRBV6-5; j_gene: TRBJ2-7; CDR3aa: CASKAPVSYEQYF
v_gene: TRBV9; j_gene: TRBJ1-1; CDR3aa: CASSDGESNTEAFF
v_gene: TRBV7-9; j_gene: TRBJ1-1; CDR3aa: CASSSQPQGHTEAFF
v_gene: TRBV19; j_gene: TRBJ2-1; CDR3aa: CASSIGGAGGKFF
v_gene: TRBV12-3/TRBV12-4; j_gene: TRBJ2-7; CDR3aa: CASSSFYEQYF
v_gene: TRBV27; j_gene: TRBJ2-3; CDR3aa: CASSFSSGTDTQYF
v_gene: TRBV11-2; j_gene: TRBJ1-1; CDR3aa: CASSLGARGTEAFF
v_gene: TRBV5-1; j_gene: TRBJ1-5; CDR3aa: CASSLGQAPNQPQHF
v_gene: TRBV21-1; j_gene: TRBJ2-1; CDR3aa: CASSKRAGLAGEYEQFF
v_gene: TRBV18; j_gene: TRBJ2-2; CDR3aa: CASSTGTGNTGELFF
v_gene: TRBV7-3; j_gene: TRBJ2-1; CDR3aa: CASSLNNYNEQFF
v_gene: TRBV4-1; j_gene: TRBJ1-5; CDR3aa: CASSQVGRNSNQPQHF
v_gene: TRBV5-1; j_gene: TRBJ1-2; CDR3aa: CASSLGSSVDRQDYNDNYGYTF
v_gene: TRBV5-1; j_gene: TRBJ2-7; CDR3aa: CASSLRGQGSYEQYF
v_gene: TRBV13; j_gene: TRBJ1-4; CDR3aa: CASSRSETGEKLFF
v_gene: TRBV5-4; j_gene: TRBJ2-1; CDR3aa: CASSLERSSYNEQFF
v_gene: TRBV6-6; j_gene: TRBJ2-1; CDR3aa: CASSLIPTGGLDNEQFF
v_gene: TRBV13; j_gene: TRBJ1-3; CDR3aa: CASSLQGVYSGNTIYF
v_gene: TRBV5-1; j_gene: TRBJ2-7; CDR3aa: CASSFTSSYEQYF
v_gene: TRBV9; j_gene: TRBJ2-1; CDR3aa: CASSVGSAEVLFSQFF
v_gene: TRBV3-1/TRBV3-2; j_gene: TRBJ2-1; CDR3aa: CASSQGRPINNEQFF
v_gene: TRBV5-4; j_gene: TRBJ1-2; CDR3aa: CASSLPGQGRSDGYTF
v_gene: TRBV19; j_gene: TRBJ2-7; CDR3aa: CASTYGGGTAYEQYF